These 28 T cell receptor beta chains came from one sample sequenced in a study of response to subunit inactivated influenza vaccine. Via MiXCR, TCRdb re-called the RT-PCR reads, giving one row per CDR3 protein. The sample lists approximately 700,000 distinct CDR3 sequences, around 13% seen once, with approximately 6.5% in the top ten. This sample comprised PBMCs from blood, obtained roughly 2 weeks before vaccination. These receptors originate from a man aged 50-60 years who received an inactivated influenza vaccine.

The chain joins TRBV7-2 to TRBJ2-5; TRBD2 aligns across 9 bases. Germline V gene lookup returns CDR1 SGHTA and CDR2 FQGNSA. The trim removed 5 bases at V and 4 bases at J, leaving 8 bases unmatched. This CDR3 is 15 amino acids long. The CDR3 region has the DNA TGTGCCAGCAGCCGTACCGGGACTAGCAGAGAGACCCAGTACTTC. This sequence encodes CASSRTGTSRETQYF. Variable domain in full (rest from reference TRBV7-2 and TRBJ2-5): GAGVSQSPSNKVTEKGKDVELRCDPISGHTALYWYRQSLGQGLEFLIYFQGNSAPDKSGLPSDRFSAERTGGSVSTLTIQRTQQEDSAVYLCASSRTGTSRETQYFGPGTRLLVL.

This chain joins TRBV11-2 and TRBJ2-1; D remains ambiguous. V was clipped by 1 base and J by 2 bases, with 6 bases between them. CDR1 and CDR2 from the germline V gene are SGHAT and FQNNGV. The length of the CDR3 is 14 residues. As DNA, the CDR3 is TGTGCCAGCAGCTTAGCACCCCCCTACAATGAGCAGTTCTTC. Protein sequence: CASSLAPPYNEQFF.

The chain uses TRBV6-1 and TRBJ2-3; TRBD2 matches 8 bases. There are 15 residues in the CDR3. The junction had 8 bases not matched to a gene; V was cut back by 5 bases and J by 4 bases. Germline CDR1 reads MNHNS; CDR2 reads SASEGT. CDR3 nucleotide sequence: TGTGCCAGCAGTCCCAGCGGGAGAGAAGCAGATACGCAGTATTTT. It codes for CASSPSGREADTQYF.

This clonotype occurred a few times. The chain couples TRBV29-1 to TRBJ2-7, with D unclear. This CDR3 has 12 amino acids. CDR1 is SQVTM, CDR2 ANQGSEA, per germline. The V end was cut by 6 bases, the J end by 6 bases, with 15 bases between. The CDR3 nucleotides read TGCAGCGTCGTAGTTGGAGATCGCGAGCAGTACTTC. Amino acids: CSVVVGDREQYF.

V gene TRBV5-1 combines with J gene TRBJ2-5, with 7 bases lining up with TRBD2. Germline V lookup: CDR1 SGHRS, CDR2 YFSETQ. V shed 0 bases and J 5 bases; nucleotides not matched to a gene: 13. The CDR3 length is 17 residues. This chain's CDR3 is CASSLGITAGDGETQYF. CDR3 bases: TGCGCCAGCAGCTTGGGGATAACGGCGGGAGACGGTGAGACCCAGTACTTC. Full variable domain (rest looked up from reference TRBV5-1 and TRBJ2-5): KAGVTQTPRYLIKTRGQQVTLSCSPISGHRSVSWYQQTPGQGLQFLFEYFSETQRNKGNFPGRFSGRQFSNSRSEMNVSTLELGDSALYLCASSLGITAGDGETQYFGPGTRLLVL.

This clonotype has only a few counts. The chain combines TRBV29-1 with TRBJ1-1, with D perhaps TRBD1 (5 bases). The CDR3 consists of 11 residues. CDR1 SQVTM and CDR2 ANQGSEA come from the germline V gene. Trimming took off 2 bases at V and 7 bases at J, with 8 bases between the two ends. CDR3 bases: TGCAGCGTTGAATGGGGGATTGAAGCTTTCTTT. Translating gives CSVEWGIEAFF. The whole variable domain, remainder taken from reference TRBV29-1 and TRBJ1-1, is SAVISQKPSRDICQRGTSLTIQCQVDSQVTMMFWYRQQPGQSLTLIATANQGSEATYESGFVIDKFPISRPNLTFSTLTVSNMSPEDSSIYLCSVEWGIEAFFGQGTRLTVV.

This clonotype turned up a few times. This rearrangement joins TRBV12-3 or TRBV12-4 to TRBJ2-1, with 8 bases matching TRBD2. Losses at the gene ends were 3 bases for V and 8 bases for J; bases not matched to a gene: 9. There are 15 residues in the CDR3. The CDR3 loop reads CASSFSNGGAYEQFF. The CDR3 coding sequence is TGTGCCAGCAGTTTTTCTAACGGGGGGGCCTATGAGCAGTTCTTC.

The chain joins TRBV20-1 to TRBJ2-7; 9 nucleotides agree with TRBD2. The CDR3 length is 15 residues. Looked up from germline, CDR1 is DFQATT and CDR2 is SNEGSKA (reference sequence). V lost 0 bases, J lost 6 bases, and 9 bases stayed unmatched. The CDR3 loop reads CSARDDPSGVGEQYF. The DNA of the CDR3 is TGCAGTGCTAGAGATGACCCTAGCGGGGTAGGCGAGCAGTACTTC.

The chain uses TRBV5-1 and TRBJ2-5; the D is unclear. The CDR3 loop spans 13 amino acids. Looked up from germline, CDR1 is SGHRS and CDR2 is YFSETQ. Trimming took 1 base from V and 5 from J, leaving 9 bases between them. The CDR3 nucleotides are TGCGCCAGCAGCTTGAACGAACGGGAGACCCAGTACTTC. This codes for CASSLNERETQYF.

The chain has TRBV20-1 and TRBJ2-7; 8 positions match TRBD2. Germline V gives CDR1 DFQATT, CDR2 SNEGSKA (reference sequence). The CDR3 runs 15 residues. Trimming cost V 0 bases and J 6 bases; bases outside gene matches: 10. CDR3 protein: CSARDYQRGPVEQYF. The DNA for the CDR3 is TGCAGTGCTAGAGATTACCAGCGGGGGCCCGTCGAGCAGTACTTC.

The V and J genes are TRBV29-1 and TRBJ2-7, with 8 nucleotides matching TRBD1. J lost 0 bases, V lost 4 bases, and 2 bases had no gene match. The length of the CDR3 is 13 residues. Germline CDR1 reads SQVTM; CDR2 reads ANQGSEA. CDR3 in amino acids: CSVGDRSSYEQYF. Written as DNA, the CDR3 is TGCAGCGTTGGGGACAGGAGCTCCTACGAGCAGTACTTC.

This clonotype appeared a few times. This chain links TRBV24-1 with TRBJ2-1; D call uncertain. Trimming removed 0 bases from V and 2 bases from J, with 7 bases in between. The CDR3 totals 15 residues. CDR1 is KGHDR and CDR2 is SFDVKD in the germline V gene. CDR3 region: CATSDLQSPYNEQFF. DNA for the CDR3: TGTGCCACCAGTGATTTGCAGTCCCCCTACAATGAGCAGTTCTTC.

This chain uses TRBV18 with TRBJ1-1; 9 nucleotides align to TRBD1. CDR1 is KGHSH and CDR2 is LQKENI in the germline V gene. Losses at the gene ends were 4 bases for V and 4 bases for J; bases not matched to a gene: 4. The CDR3 consists of 14 residues. For the CDR3, the DNA is TGTGCCAGCTCACGGGGACAGGGTGCCACTGAAGCTTTCTTT. It specifies CASSRGQGATEAFF.

The chain links TRBV28 to TRBJ2-1; D possibly uses TRBD1 or TRBD2 (5 bases each). The germline gives CDR1 MDHEN, CDR2 SYDVKM. The V and J ends lost 1 base and 6 bases respectively, with 13 bases between them. This CDR3 contains 15 residues. Written as DNA, the CDR3 is TGTGCCAGCAGTTTATCGGGACCACAGAGCAATGAGCAGTTCTTC. Its protein is CASSLSGPQSNEQFF.

This clonotype occurred many times. The gene calls are TRBV11-2 and TRBJ1-1; 8 bases line up with TRBD1. J lost 5 bases, V lost 5 bases, and 10 bases had no gene match. The CDR3 is made up of 15 amino acids. The germline CDR1 and CDR2 sequences are SGHAT and FQNNGV. As DNA, the CDR3 is TGTGCCAGCAGCGCCCACGACAGGGGAGGTACTGAAGCTTTCTTT. This translates into CASSAHDRGGTEAFF.

This clonotype was counted a few times. The V and J genes are TRBV6-1 and TRBJ2-7; D is ambiguous. This CDR3 has 13 amino acids. The V gene's germline CDR1 is MNHNS and CDR2 SASEGT. The V end was cut by 0 bases, the J end by 4 bases, with 7 bases between. As DNA, the CDR3 is TGTGCCAGCAGTGAAGCATCGCGGTACGAGCAGTACTTC. This sequence encodes CASSEASRYEQYF.

J is TRBJ2-1 and V is TRBV6-2 or TRBV6-3; no definite D call. The CDR3 spans 15 residues. CDR1 MNHEY and CDR2 SVGEGT come from the germline V gene. V dropped 6 bases and J dropped 0 bases, with 12 bases sitting between them. This CDR3 reads CASRPTGSSYNEQFF. The CDR3 region has the DNA TGTGCCAGCAGGCCGACTGGAAGCTCCTACAATGAGCAGTTCTTC.

The chain combines TRBV12-3 or TRBV12-4 with TRBJ2-7; 7 positions agree with TRBD1. Trimming removed 7 bases from V and 5 bases from J; junction bases left unmatched: 8. The CDR3 totals 13 residues. CDR3 sequence: CASTVQGFNEQYF. The CDR3 region has the DNA TGTGCCAGCACCGTACAGGGGTTCAACGAGCAGTACTTC.

V gene TRBV20-1 combines with J gene TRBJ2-3; maybe TRBD1 (5 bases). CDR1 is DFQATT, CDR2 SNEGSKA, per germline (reference sequence). V gave up 1 base and J gave up 2 bases, with 7 bases separating them. The CDR3 is made up of 13 amino acids. The CDR3 protein is CSARADTTDTQYF. CDR3 coding DNA: TGCAGTGCTAGAGCGGACACCACAGATACGCAGTATTTT.

The chain recombines TRBV29-1 with TRBJ2-1; possibly TRBD1 or TRBD2 for D (5 bases each). The CDR3 has 12 residues. Germline loops: CDR1 SQVTM, CDR2 ANQGSEA. V gave up 4 bases and J gave up 8 bases, with 12 bases separating them. The CDR3, as DNA: TGCAGCGTTGGGATTGGGGGTCATGAGCAGTTCTTC. Its protein is CSVGIGGHEQFF.

This clonotype was seen repeatedly, ten times or more. The chain carries TRBV24-1 and TRBJ2-7, with 12 bases that match TRBD1. Trimming cost V 9 bases and J 5 bases; bases outside gene matches: 7. The CDR3 is made up of 14 amino acids. Germline assignment: CDR1 KGHDR and CDR2 SFDVKD. Here the CDR3 DNA reads TGTGCCACCCGCCGGGACAGGGGGCCAAACGAGCAGTACTTC. Amino acid sequence: CATRRDRGPNEQYF.

Only a few counts were recorded for this clonotype. This rearrangement joins TRBV4-2 to TRBJ2-7; no reliable D call. CDR3 size: 12 residues. Germline V gives CDR1 LGHNA, CDR2 YNFKEQ. The V and J ends lost 3 bases and 6 bases respectively, with 9 bases between them. CDR3 loop: CASSQSSSEQYF. The CDR3, as DNA: TGTGCCAGCAGCCAGTCCAGTTCCGAGCAGTACTTC.

This clonotype has more than one count but fewer than ten. The chain is built from TRBV5-1 and TRBJ1-1; 7 bases align to TRBD1. CDR3 length: 15 residues. With 4 bases clipped from V and 1 base from J, the junction kept 7 bases outside the gene matches. CDR1 is SGHRS, CDR2 YFSETQ, per germline. The CDR3 loop is CASSPQGVANTEAFF. Here the CDR3 DNA reads TGCGCCAGCAGCCCTCAGGGGGTGGCGAACACTGAAGCTTTCTTT. Together with reference TRBV5-1 and TRBJ1-1, the CDR3 gives the full variable domain: KAGVTQTPRYLIKTRGQQVTLSCSPISGHRSVSWYQQTPGQGLQFLFEYFSETQRNKGNFPGRFSGRQFSNSRSEMNVSTLELGDSALYLCASSPQGVANTEAFFGQGTRLTVV.

This clonotype appeared a few times. The V gene is TRBV19, the J gene TRBJ1-5, with D possibly matching TRBD1 (6 bases). Trimming stripped 0 bases from V and 7 bases from J, with 7 bases between. The V gene's germline CDR1 is LNHDA and CDR2 SQIVND (reference sequence). The CDR3 is made up of 13 amino acids. CDR3 coding DNA: TGTGCCAGTAGTATAGACAGGGGACAGCCCCAGCATTTT. Translated: CASSIDRGQPQHF.

The V call is TRBV20-1, the J call TRBJ1-2; possibly TRBD1 for D (6 bases). The CDR3 runs 14 residues. Germline V gene sequence: CDR1 DFQATT, CDR2 SNEGSKA (reference sequence). Deletions cut 0 bases from V and 4 bases from J, with 12 bases between. Written as DNA, the CDR3 is TGCAGTGCTAGAGAACCGACAGGAGTCTATGGCTACACCTTC. Translating gives CSAREPTGVYGYTF.

V gene TRBV29-1 combines with J gene TRBJ1-2; 9 bases map to TRBD1. After removal of 3 bases from V and 7 bases from J, the junction contained 3 bases not matched to a gene. Germline V CDR1 and CDR2: SQVTM, ANQGSEA. This CDR3 spans 12 amino acids. The CDR3 loop reads CSVEGTGSGYTF. DNA for the CDR3: TGCAGCGTTGAGGGGACAGGGAGTGGCTACACCTTC.

This clonotype has a handful of counts. This chain uses TRBV29-1 with TRBJ2-5; D remains ambiguous. Germline V gene data show CDR1 as SQVTM and CDR2 as ANQGSEA. V lost 4 bases to trimming and J lost 5 bases, with 8 bases between them. CDR3 length: 11 amino acids. CDR3 in DNA: TGCAGCGTTGCCCCACTGGAGACCCAGTACTTC. Encoded protein: CSVAPLETQYF. Full variable domain (missing parts from reference TRBV29-1 and TRBJ2-5): SAVISQKPSRDICQRGTSLTIQCQVDSQVTMMFWYRQQPGQSLTLIATANQGSEATYESGFVIDKFPISRPNLTFSTLTVSNMSPEDSSIYLCSVAPLETQYFGPGTRLLVL.

The CDR3 region has the DNA TGTGCCAGCAGCCCTCCTCTCGGGGGGGCCAACGGTATCTCCTACAATGAGCAGTTCTTC. Encoded protein: CASSPPLGGANGISYNEQFF. The chain employs TRBV3-1 and TRBJ2-1, with TRBD2 matching over 8 bases. The CDR3 has 20 amino acids. Germline CDR1 reads LGHDT; CDR2 reads YNNKEL (reference sequence). Germline trimming cut 4 bases from V and 0 bases from J; bases unmatched to any gene: 17.